These 6 T cell receptor beta chains originate from one sample sequenced in a study of blood T cells in healthy people across ages. With a J-beta primer mix and a sample-barcoded 5' primer, a second PCR ran about 7 to 12 cycles. TCRdb fed the 5' RACE reads into MiXCR, producing one record per CDR3 protein. This table holds fewer than 750,000 distinct CDR3 sequences, around 48% found once. The specimen sequenced was blood. Receptors originate from a man older than 75 in good health.

This sequence joins TRBV3-1 and TRBJ2-5, with TRBD1 identical over 8 bases. The CDR3 spans 16 residues. The ends lost 0 bases at V and 3 bases at J; junction bases unmatched: 6. CDR1 LGHDT and CDR2 YNNKEL come from the germline V gene (reference sequence). CDR3 DNA: TGTGCCAGCAGCCAAGATCGGGCAGGGGGCAAAGAGACCCAGTACTTC. Its protein is CASSQDRAGGKETQYF.

The chain is built from TRBV20-1 and TRBJ2-3; 10 bases are shared with TRBD1. The germline V gene encodes CDR1 DFQATT and CDR2 SNEGSKA (reference sequence). V trimming: 6 bases; J trimming: 0 bases; junction bases outside the gene matches: 3. The length of the CDR3 is 14 residues. The CDR3 DNA reads as TGCAGTGCAGACAGGGGGCTTAGCACAGATACGCAGTATTTT. Amino acid sequence: CSADRGLSTDTQYF.

This clonotype was found once. The V gene is TRBV20-1, the J gene TRBJ2-1, with a weak D call TRBD1 (6 bases). V was clipped by 3 bases and J by 1 base, with 13 bases between them. The CDR3 consists of 15 residues. Germline CDR1 and CDR2: DFQATT and SNEGSKA (reference sequence). The DNA of the CDR3 is TGCAGTGCTAGTGGCAGGGGCAGATCCTACAATGAGCAGTTCTTC. Its protein is CSASGRGRSYNEQFF.

J is TRBJ2-7 and V is TRBV27; tentatively, D is TRBD1 or TRBD2 (5 bases each). V was clipped by 8 bases and J by 0 bases, with 14 bases between them. Germline V lookup: CDR1 MNHEY, CDR2 SMNVEV (reference sequence). The CDR3 runs 14 residues. For the CDR3, the DNA is TGTGCCAGCCGACTGTGGGGGAGCTCCTACGAGCAGTACTTC. Protein sequence: CASRLWGSSYEQYF.

V gene TRBV6-2 or TRBV6-3 combines with J gene TRBJ2-7; 10 bases agree with TRBD1. Trimming removed 2 bases from V and 3 bases from J; junction bases left unmatched: 4. The CDR3 is 15 amino acids. The germline CDR1 and CDR2 sequences are MNHEY and SVGEGT. The CDR3 reads CASSYGTGAIYEQYF. The CDR3, as DNA: TGTGCCAGCAGTTACGGGACAGGGGCTATCTACGAGCAGTACTTC.

This chain links TRBV28 with TRBJ2-7; D remains unclear. The germline V and J ends were trimmed by 2 bases and 0 bases, with 11 bases remaining between them. The V gene's germline CDR1 is MDHEN and CDR2 SYDVKM. The CDR3 contains 15 residues. Here the CDR3 DNA reads TGTGCCAGCAGTTTACCCGGGCACGGCTCCTACGAGCAGTACTTC. Translation: CASSLPGHGSYEQYF.